This TCR beta chain was obtained from a study of cytomegalovirus exposure and HLA in healthy donors. The ends were cut back, 1 base at V and 0 bases at J, with 7 bases in the middle. Germline CDR1 and CDR2: LGHNA and YSLEER. The CDR3 runs 15 residues. Here immunoSEQ multiplex PCR was the method, and the copy in TCRdb shows in-frame clones only, minus some. This table has 330,000 or so clones, 86% appearing once. The chain uses TRBV4-3 and TRBJ2-1; no definite D call. Sequencing was carried out using PBMCs. This sequence originates from a woman younger than 30 in good health and CMV-seronegative. Here the CDR3 reads CASSQVASSYNEQFF. DNA for the CDR3: TGCGCCAGCAGCCAAGTAGCCAGCTCCTACAATGAGCAGTTCTTC.